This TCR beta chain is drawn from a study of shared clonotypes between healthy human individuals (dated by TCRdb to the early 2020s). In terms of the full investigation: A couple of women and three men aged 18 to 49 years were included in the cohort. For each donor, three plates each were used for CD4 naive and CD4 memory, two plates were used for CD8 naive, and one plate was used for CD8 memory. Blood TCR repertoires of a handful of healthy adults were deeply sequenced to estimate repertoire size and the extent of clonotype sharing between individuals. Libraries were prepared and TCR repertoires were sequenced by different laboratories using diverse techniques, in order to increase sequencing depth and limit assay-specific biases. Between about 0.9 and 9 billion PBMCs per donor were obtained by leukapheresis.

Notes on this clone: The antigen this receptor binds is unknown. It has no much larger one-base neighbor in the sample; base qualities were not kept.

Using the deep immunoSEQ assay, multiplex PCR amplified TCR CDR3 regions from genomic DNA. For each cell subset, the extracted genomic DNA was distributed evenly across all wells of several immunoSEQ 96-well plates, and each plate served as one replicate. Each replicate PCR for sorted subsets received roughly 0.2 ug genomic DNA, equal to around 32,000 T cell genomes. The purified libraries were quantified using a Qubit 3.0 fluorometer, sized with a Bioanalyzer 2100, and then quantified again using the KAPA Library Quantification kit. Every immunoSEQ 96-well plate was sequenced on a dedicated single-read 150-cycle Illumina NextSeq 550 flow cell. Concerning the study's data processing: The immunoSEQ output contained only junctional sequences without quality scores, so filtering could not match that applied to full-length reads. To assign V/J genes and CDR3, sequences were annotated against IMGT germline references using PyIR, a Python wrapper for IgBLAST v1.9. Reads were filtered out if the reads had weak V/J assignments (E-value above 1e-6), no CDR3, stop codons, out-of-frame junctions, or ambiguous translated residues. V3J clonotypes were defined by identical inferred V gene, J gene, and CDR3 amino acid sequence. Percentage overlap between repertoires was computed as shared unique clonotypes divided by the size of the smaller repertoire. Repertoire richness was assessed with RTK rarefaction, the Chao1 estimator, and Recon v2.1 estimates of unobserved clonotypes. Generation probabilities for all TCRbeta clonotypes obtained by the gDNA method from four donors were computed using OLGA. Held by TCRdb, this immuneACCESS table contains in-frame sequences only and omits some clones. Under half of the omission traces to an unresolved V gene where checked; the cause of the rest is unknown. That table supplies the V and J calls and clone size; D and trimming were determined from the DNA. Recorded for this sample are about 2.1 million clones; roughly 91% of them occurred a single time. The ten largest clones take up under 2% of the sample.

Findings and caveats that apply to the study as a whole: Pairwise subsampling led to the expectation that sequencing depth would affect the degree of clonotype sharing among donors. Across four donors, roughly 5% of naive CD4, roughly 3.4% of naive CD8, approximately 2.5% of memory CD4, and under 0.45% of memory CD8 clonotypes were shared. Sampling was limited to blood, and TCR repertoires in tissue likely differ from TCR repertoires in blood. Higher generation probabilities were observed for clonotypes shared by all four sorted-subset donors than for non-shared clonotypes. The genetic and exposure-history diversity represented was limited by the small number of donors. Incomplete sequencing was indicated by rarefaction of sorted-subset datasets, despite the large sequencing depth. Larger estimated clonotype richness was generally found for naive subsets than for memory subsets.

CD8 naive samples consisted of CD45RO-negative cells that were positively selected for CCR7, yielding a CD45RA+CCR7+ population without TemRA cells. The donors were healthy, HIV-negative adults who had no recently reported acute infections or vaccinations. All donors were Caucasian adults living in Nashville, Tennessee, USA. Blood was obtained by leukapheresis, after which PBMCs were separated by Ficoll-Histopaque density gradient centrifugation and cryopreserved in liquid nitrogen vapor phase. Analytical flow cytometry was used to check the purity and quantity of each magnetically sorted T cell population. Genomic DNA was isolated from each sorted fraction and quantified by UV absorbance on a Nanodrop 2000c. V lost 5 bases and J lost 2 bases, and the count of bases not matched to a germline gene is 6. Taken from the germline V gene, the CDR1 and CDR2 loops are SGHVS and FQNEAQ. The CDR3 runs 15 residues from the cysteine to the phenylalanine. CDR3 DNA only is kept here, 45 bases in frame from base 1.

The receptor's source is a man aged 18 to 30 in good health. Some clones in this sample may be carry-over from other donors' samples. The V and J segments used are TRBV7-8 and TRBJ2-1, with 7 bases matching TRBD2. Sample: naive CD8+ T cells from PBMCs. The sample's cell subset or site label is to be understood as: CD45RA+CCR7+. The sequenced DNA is TGTGCCAGCAGCACCGGGACTATGCCCTACAATGAGCAGTTCTTC. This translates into CASSTGTMPYNEQFF.